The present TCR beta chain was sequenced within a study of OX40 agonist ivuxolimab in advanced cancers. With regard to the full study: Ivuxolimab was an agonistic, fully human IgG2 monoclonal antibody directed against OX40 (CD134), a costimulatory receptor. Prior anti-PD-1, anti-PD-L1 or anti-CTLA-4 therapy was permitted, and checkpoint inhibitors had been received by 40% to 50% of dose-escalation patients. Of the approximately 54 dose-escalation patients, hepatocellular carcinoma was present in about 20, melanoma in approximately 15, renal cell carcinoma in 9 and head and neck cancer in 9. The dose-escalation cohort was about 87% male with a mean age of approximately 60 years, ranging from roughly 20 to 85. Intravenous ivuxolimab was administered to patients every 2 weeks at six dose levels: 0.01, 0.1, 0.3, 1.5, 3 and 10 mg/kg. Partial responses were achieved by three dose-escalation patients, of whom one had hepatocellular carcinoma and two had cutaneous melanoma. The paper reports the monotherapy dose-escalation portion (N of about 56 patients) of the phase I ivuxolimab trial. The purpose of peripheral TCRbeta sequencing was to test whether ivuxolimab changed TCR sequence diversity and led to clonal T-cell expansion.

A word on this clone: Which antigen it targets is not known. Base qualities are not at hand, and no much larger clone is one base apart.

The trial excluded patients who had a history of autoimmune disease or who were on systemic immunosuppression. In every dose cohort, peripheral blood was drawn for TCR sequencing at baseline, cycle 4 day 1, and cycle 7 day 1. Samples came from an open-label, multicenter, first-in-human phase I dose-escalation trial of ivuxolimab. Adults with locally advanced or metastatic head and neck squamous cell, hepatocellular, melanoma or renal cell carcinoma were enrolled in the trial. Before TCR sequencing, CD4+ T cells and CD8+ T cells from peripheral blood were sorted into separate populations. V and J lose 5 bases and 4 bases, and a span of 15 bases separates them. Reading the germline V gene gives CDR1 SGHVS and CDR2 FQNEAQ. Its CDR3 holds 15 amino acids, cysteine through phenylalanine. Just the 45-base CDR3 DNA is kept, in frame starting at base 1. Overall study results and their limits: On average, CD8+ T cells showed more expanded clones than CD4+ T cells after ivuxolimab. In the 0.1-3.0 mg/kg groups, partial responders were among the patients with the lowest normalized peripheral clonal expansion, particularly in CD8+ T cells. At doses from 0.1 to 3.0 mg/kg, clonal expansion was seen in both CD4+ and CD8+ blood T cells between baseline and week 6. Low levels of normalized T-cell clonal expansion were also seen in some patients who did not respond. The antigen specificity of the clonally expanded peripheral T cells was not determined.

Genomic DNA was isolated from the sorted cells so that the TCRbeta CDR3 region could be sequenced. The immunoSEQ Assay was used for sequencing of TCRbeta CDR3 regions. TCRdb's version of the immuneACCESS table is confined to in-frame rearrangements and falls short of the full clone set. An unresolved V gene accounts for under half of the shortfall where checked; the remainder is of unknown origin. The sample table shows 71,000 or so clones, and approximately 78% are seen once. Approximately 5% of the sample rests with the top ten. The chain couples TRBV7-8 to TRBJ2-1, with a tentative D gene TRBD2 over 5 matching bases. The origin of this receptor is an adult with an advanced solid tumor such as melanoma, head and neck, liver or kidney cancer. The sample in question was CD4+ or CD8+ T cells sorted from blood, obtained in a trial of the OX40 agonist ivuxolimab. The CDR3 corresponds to CASSPEGSYYNEQFF. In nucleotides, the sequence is TGTGCCAGCAGCCCCGAGGGATCTTATTACAATGAGCAGTTCTTC. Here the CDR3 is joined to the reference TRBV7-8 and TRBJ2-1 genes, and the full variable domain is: GAGVSQSPRYKVAKRGQDVALRCDPISGHVSLFWYQQALGQGPEFLTYFQNEAQLDKSGLPSDRFFAERPEGSVSTLKIQRTQQEDSAVYLCASSPEGSYYNEQFFGPGTRLTVL.